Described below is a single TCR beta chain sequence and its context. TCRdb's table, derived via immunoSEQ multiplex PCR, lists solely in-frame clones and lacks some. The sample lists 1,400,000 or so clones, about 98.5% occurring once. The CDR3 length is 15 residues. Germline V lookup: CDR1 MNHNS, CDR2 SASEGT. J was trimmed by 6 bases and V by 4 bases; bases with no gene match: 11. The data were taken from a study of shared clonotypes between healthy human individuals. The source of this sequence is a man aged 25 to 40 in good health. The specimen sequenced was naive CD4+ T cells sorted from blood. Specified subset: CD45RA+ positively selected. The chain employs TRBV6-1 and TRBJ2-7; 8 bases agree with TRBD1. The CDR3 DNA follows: TGTGCCAGCAGTGGACCGGCAGGGGGCTATGGCGAGCAGTACTTC. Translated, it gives CASSGPAGGYGEQYF.